This TCR beta chain stems from a study of blood T cell repertoires in COVID-19. Study-wide background: From T cells, B-cell-depleted T cells, or PBMCs came the material, which was cDNA or gDNA.

Cohort assignment relied on participant-reported clinical history. From germline, CDR1 is SGHTA and CDR2 FQGNSA. This CDR3 region has 14 residues. Unmatched junction bases numbered 12, after V lost 5 bases and J lost 12 bases. As handled by the study authors: The authors estimated nucleated cell counts from reference gene primer amplification. Here immunoSEQ multiplex PCR was the method, and the copy in TCRdb shows in-frame clones only, minus some. D and trimming were read from the DNA, whereas the V and J calls and clone size are those reported in that table. Among about 200,000 clones listed, 84% were seen once.

The TCR comes from a man aged 35 to 55 who had recovered from COVID-19. The chain is built from TRBV7-2 and TRBJ1-4, with 7 bases fitting TRBD1. The source material was PBMCs or T cells enriched from blood (not recorded which). CDR3 region: CASSLTGQREELFF. Written as DNA, the CDR3 is TGTGCCAGCAGCCTCACGGGACAGAGGGAGGAACTGTTTTTT.